These T cell receptor beta chains were read from a single sample in a study of response to subunit inactivated influenza vaccine. From the RT-PCR reads, TCRdb called clonotypes with MiXCR, one entry per CDR3 protein. The sample has 800,000 or so distinct CDR3 sequences, about 20% seen once; the top ten hold 9.5% to 13%. This specimen consisted of PBMCs from blood, obtained roughly 5 days after vaccination. The receptors were gathered from a man aged 50 or older who received an inactivated influenza vaccine. CDR3s leave out the opening cysteine and the closing phenylalanine or tryptophan. The order of the fields is V gene, J gene, CDR3 protein.

>TRBV5-1|TRBJ2-1
ASRRDRGVDEQF
>TRBV7-8|TRBJ1-5
ASSISGHRDSNQPQH
>TRBV5-1|TRBJ2-7
ASSLAISGRDPGEQY
>TRBV11-2|TRBJ2-2
ASSLGGAIEGRELF
>TRBV7-9|TRBJ1-4
ASSGNWGVNEKLF
>TRBV6-5|TRBJ1-1
ASSYEANTEAF
>TRBV6-1|TRBJ2-3
ASSPGLKSDTQY
>TRBV12-3/TRBV12-4|TRBJ2-1
AVLLVNEQF
>TRBV11-2|TRBJ2-7
ASSFGLAGGPYTYEQY
>TRBV10-3|TRBJ2-3
AISESVLASISSTDTQY
>TRBV24-1|TRBJ2-2
ATSDPSGNTGELF
>TRBV27|TRBJ2-2
ASSPRTSGGAGELF
>TRBV5-1|TRBJ1-3
ASSLLYASGNTIY
>TRBV24-1|TRBJ2-1
ATSDGGTPSYNEQF
>TRBV27|TRBJ2-6
ASSSGANVLT
>TRBV6-5|TRBJ2-7
ASSYVRGGSYEQY
>TRBV20-1|TRBJ2-1
SYDSPGEQF
>TRBV27|TRBJ1-2
ASSFGQGVRGYT
>TRBV6-1|TRBJ2-7
ASSETTSGTTYEQY
>TRBV21-1|TRBJ2-7
ASTKFGYEQY
>TRBV5-1|TRBJ1-5
ASSLDANQPQH
>TRBV11-2|TRBJ2-6
ASRPRTGASSGANVLT
>TRBV20-1|TRBJ2-1
SAKVASPGSYNEQF
>TRBV27|TRBJ2-5
ASSLSRSRMETQY
>TRBV20-1|TRBJ2-5
SARQEPAAAQY
>TRBV7-2|TRBJ1-4
ASAPRGRNEKLF
>TRBV10-3|TRBJ2-5
AISESGLAGRETQY
>TRBV3-1|TRBJ2-1
ASSQRLAGTPNEQF
>TRBV18|TRBJ2-3
ASSQTTGWGTDTQY
>TRBV20-1|TRBJ1-2
SARVGRTGWDYGYT
>TRBV12-3/TRBV12-4|TRBJ2-3
ASRSTGYTDTQY
>TRBV20-1|TRBJ1-1
SARGPRRRRDTEAF
>TRBV6-1|TRBJ2-3
ASSPIHGSRASTDTQY
>TRBV20-1|TRBJ1-2
SAAGWGYT
>TRBV24-1|TRBJ2-1
ATSPGRNEQF
>TRBV14|TRBJ2-1
ASSQGTGQWTEQF
>TRBV28|TRBJ2-1
ASSLLSYGDINEQF
>TRBV4-2|TRBJ2-1
ASGLDPYNEQF
>TRBV10-2|TRBJ1-6
ASSAGTAFSPLH
>TRBV4-2|TRBJ2-3
ASSQDYGSGGAVDTQY
>TRBV10-2|TRBJ1-2
ASSEGLGYYGYT
>TRBV4-3|TRBJ2-7
ASSQAVGYEQY
>TRBV11-2|TRBJ2-7
ASSFQDAYYEQY
>TRBV27|TRBJ2-1
ASRPGGANSYNEQF
>TRBV7-2|TRBJ2-2
ASTTRQGTGELF
>TRBV4-2|TRBJ2-5
ASSQAASGGQETQY
>TRBV28|TRBJ2-1
ASSSGTSGEFEQF
>TRBV5-1|TRBJ1-1
ASSPGTGGRTEAF
>TRBV30|TRBJ2-3
AGLGGTDTQY
>TRBV7-3|TRBJ2-3
ASSPWGTTDTQY
>TRBV12-3/TRBV12-4|TRBJ2-2
ASRTGQYTGELF
>TRBV20-1|TRBJ2-1
SAPLQPYNEQF
>TRBV7-2|TRBJ2-1
ASSPTSGRQF
>TRBV6-5|TRBJ1-2
ASSYYSSGGDYGYT
>TRBV20-1|TRBJ1-2
SAPSNTGIRLGYT
>TRBV6-1|TRBJ2-7
ASSISTGFDEQY
>TRBV15|TRBJ2-3
ATTSGSTSSTDTQY
>TRBV25-1|TRBJ1-1
ASSELDAGTEAF
>TRBV7-2|TRBJ1-1
ASSLAPKGPLGTEAF
>TRBV6-2/TRBV6-3|TRBJ2-7
ASKVGRSYEQY